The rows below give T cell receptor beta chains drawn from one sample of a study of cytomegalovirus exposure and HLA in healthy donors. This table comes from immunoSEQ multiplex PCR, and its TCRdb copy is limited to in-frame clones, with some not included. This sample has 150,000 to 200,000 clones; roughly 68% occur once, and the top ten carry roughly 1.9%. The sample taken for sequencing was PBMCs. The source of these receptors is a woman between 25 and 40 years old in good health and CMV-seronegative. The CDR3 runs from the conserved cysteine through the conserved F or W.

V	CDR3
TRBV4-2	CASSRQTAGADEQFF
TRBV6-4	CASQVQPGQGAGYTF
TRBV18	CANQTTQQRAGHEQYF
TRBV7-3	CASSTYDGGIQYF
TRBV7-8	CASSPSGSMGEQYF
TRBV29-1	CSVVTYEQYF
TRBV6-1	CASSQPGLLAYEQYF
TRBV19	CASSATSGVEQFF
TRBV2	CAIGGVYEQYF
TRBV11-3	CASSLAAGDEQYF
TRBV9	CASSVATFSGEAFF
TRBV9	CASSPRQGTNYEQYF
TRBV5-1	CASSLGLDYNEQFF
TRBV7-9	CASTRLEEKLFF
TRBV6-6	CASRVLAGGTGELFF
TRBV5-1	CASSPTSGSYNEQFF
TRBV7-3	CASSLSGGSGYYEQYF
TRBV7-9	CASSLTGLERRTQYF
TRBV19	CASRGAGVFQETQYF
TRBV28	CASSLPPRASYSNQPQHF
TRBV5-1	CASSSGLAGTGELFF
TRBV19	CASSFGGRELYEQYF
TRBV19	CASSMTGYSGNTIYF
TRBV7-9	CASSYSPEAFF